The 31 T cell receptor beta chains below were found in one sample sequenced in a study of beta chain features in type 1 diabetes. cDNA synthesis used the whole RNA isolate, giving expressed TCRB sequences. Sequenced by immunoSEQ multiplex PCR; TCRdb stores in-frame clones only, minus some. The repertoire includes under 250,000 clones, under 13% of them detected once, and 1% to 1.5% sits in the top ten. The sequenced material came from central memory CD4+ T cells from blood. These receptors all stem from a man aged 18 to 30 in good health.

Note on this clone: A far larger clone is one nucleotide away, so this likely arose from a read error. This chain's CDR3 is CASSWDSTDTQYF. The CDR3 region has the DNA TGTGCCAGCAGCTGGGACAGCACAGATACGCAGTATTTT. The V call is TRBV7-8, the J call TRBJ2-3; D possibly uses TRBD1 or TRBD2 (5 bases each). Trimming removed 4 bases at V and 0 bases at J, with 5 bases between. Germline V gene lookup returns CDR1 SGHVS and CDR2 FQNEAQ. The CDR3 loop spans 13 amino acids.

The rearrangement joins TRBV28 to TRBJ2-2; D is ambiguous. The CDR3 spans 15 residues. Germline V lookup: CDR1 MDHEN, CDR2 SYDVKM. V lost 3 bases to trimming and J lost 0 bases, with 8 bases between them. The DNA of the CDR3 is TGTGCCAGCAGTTTGGGCAGCTCGAACACCGGGGAGCTGTTTTTT. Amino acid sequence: CASSLGSSNTGELFF. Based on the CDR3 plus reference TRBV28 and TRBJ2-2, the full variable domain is DVKVTQSSRYLVKRTGEKVFLECVQDMDHENMFWYRQDPGLGLRLIYFSYDVKMKEKGDIPEGYSVSREKKERFSLILESASTNQTSMYLCASSLGSSNTGELFFGEGSRLTVL.

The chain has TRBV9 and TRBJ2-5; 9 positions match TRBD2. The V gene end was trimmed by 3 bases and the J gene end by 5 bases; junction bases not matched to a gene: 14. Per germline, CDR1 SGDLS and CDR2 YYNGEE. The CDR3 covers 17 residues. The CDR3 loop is CASSGLAGGLAPETQYF. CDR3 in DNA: TGTGCCAGCAGCGGCCTTGCGGGAGGGCTAGCCCCGGAGACCCAGTACTTC.

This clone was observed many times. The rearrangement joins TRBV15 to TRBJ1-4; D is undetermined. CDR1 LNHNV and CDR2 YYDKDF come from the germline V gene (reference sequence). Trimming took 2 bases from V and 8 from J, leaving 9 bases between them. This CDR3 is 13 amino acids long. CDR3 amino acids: CATSRSPEEKLFF. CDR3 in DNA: TGTGCCACCAGCAGAAGTCCAGAGGAAAAACTGTTTTTT.

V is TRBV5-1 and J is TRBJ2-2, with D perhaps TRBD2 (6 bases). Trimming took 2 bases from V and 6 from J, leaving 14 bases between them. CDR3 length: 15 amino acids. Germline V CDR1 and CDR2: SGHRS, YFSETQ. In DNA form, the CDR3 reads TGCGCCAGCAGCTTCGTTAGCGGAGGGGCCGGGGAGCTGTTTTTT. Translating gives CASSFVSGGAGELFF. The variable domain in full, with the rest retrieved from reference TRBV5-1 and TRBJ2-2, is KAGVTQTPRYLIKTRGQQVTLSCSPISGHRSVSWYQQTPGQGLQFLFEYFSETQRNKGNFPGRFSGRQFSNSRSEMNVSTLELGDSALYLCASSFVSGGAGELFFGEGSRLTVL.

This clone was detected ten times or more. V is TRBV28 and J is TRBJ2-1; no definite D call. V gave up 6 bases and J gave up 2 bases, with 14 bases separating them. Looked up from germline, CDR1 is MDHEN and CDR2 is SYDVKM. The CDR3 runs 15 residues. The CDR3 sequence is CASSEVDRAYNEQFF. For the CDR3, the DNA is TGTGCCAGCAGCGAGGTGGACCGAGCCTACAATGAGCAGTTCTTC.

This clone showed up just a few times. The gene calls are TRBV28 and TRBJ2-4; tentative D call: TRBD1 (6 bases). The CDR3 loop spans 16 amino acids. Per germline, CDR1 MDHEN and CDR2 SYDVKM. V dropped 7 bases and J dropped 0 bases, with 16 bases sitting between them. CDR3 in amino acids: CASKPGQRLAKNIQYF. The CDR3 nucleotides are TGTGCCAGCAAACCCGGACAGCGCCTAGCCAAAAACATTCAGTACTTC.

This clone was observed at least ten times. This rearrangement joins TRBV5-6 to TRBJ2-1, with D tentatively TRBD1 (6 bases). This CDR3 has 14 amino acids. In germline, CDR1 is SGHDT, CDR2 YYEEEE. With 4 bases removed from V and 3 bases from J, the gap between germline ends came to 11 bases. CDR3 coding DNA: TGTGCCAGCAGCGCTGCAGGGGTCTACAATGAGCAGTTCTTC. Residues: CASSAAGVYNEQFF.

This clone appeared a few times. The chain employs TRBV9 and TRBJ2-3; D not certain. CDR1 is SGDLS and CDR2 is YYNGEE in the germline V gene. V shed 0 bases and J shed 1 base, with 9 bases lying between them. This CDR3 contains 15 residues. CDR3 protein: CASSVGMIRTDTQYF. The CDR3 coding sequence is TGTGCCAGCAGCGTAGGGATGATCCGCACAGATACGCAGTATTTT.

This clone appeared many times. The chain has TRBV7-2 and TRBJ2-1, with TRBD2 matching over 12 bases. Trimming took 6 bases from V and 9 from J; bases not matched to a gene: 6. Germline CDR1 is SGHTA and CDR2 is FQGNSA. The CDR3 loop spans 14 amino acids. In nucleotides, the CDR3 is TGTGCCAGCAGTTCTAGCGGGAGGGCCGCTGAGCAGTTCTTC. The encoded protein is CASSSSGRAAEQFF.

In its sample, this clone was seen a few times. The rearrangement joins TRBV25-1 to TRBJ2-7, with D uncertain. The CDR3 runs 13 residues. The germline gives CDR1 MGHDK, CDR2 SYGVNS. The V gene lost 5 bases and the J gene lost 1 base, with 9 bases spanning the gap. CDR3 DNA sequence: TGTGCCAGCAGTCCCCATGAATCCTACGAGCAGTACTTC. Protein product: CASSPHESYEQYF.

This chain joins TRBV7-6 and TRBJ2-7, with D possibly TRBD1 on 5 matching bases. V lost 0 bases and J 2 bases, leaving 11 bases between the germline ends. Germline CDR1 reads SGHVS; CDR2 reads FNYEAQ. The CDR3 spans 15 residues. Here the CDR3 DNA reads TGTGCCAGCAGCTTAGCCCCAGGGCTCCCCTACGAGCAGTACTTC. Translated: CASSLAPGLPYEQYF.

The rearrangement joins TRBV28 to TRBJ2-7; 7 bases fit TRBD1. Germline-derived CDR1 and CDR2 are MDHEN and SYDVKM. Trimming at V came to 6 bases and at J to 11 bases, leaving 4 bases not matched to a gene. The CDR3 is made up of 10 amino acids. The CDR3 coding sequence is TGTGCCAGCAGCCAGGACAGGAAGTACTTC. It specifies CASSQDRKYF.

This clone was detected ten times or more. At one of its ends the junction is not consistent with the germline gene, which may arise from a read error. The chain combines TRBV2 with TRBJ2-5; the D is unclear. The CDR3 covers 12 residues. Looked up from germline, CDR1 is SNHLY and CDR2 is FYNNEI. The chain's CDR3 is CASSALGSRSNF. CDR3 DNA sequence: TGTGCCAGCAGTGCTCTTGGCAGCCGGTCAAACTTC.

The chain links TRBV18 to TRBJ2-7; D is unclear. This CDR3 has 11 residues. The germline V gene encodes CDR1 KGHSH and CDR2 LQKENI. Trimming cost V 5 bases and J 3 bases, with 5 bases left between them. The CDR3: CASSSFYEQYF. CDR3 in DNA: TGTGCCAGCTCATCGTTCTACGAGCAGTACTTC.

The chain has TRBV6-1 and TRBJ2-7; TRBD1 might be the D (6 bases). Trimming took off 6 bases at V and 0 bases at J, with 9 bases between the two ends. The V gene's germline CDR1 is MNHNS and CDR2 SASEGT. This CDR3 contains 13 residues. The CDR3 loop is CASRQGYSYEQYF. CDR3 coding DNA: TGTGCCAGCAGGCAGGGGTACTCCTACGAGCAGTACTTC.

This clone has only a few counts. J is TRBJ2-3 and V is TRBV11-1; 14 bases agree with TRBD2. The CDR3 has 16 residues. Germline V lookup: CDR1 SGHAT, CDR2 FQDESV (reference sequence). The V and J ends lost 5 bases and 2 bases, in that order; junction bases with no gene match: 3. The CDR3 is CASSPGLAGVTDTQYF. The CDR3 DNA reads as TGTGCCAGCAGCCCGGGACTAGCGGGAGTCACAGATACGCAGTATTTT.

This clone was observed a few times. The CDR3, as DNA: TGCGCCAGCAGTTTAGCGGGAGACAACACCGGGGAGCTGTTTTTT. Amino acid sequence: CASSLAGDNTGELFF. The V call is TRBV5-1, the J call TRBJ2-2; 9 bases are shared with TRBD2. With V trimmed by 5 bases and J by 2 bases, 4 bases remained unmatched. This CDR3 contains 15 residues. Germline lookup yields CDR1 SGHRS and CDR2 YFSETQ.

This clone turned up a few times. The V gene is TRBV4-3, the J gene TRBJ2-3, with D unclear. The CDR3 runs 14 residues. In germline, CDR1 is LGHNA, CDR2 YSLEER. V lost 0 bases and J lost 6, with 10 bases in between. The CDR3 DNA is TGCGCCAGCAGCCAAGAACCTTTTATGGATACGCAGTATTTT. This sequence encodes CASSQEPFMDTQYF.

The CDR3 loop is CASSQTNYGYTF. CDR3 coding DNA: TGTGCCAGCAGCCAAACTAACTATGGCTACACCTTC. The chain has TRBV5-4 and TRBJ1-2, with unresolved D. Germline lookup yields CDR1 SGHNT and CDR2 YYREEE (reference sequence). The CDR3 runs to 12 residues. The ends were cut back, 4 bases at V and 0 bases at J, with 4 bases in the middle.

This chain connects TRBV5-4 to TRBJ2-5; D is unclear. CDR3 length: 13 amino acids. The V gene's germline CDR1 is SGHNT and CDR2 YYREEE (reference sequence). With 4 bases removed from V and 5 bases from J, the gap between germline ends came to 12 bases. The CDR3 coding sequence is TGTGCCAGCAGCCTACAGTACTCGGAGACCCAGTACTTC. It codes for CASSLQYSETQYF.

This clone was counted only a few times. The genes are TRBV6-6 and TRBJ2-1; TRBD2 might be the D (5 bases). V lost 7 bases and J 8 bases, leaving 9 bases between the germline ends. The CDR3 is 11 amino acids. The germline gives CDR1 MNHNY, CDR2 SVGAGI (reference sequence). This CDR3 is CASKEEHEQFF. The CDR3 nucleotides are TGTGCCAGCAAGGAGGAGCATGAGCAGTTCTTC.

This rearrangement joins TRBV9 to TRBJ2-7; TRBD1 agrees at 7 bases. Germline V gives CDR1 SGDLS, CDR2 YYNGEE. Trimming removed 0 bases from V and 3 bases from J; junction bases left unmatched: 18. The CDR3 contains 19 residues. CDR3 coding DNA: TGTGCCAGCAGCGTAGCTGCGCGAGGGACAGAAGCCCCGGGCTACGAGCAGTACTTC. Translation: CASSVAARGTEAPGYEQYF.

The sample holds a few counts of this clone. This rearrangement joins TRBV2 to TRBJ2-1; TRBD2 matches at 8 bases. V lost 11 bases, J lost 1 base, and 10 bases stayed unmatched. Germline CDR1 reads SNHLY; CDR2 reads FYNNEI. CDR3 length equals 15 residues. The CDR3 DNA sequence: TGTGCCGGGCGGAGCGGGAGTTGGTCCTACAATGAGCAGTTCTTC. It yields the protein CAGRSGSWSYNEQFF.

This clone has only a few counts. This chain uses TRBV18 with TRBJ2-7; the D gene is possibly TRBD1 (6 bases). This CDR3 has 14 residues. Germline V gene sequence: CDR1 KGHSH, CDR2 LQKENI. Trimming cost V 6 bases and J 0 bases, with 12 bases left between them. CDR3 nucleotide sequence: TGTGCCAGCTCGCCCGGGACATCCTCCTACGAGCAGTACTTC. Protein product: CASSPGTSSYEQYF.

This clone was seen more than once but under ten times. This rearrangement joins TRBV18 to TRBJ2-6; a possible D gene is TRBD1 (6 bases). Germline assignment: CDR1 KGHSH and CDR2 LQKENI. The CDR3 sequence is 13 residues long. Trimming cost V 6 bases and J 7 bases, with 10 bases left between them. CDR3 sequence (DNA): TGTGCCAGCTCGAAGGACAGAGCCAACGTCCTGACTTTC. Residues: CASSKDRANVLTF.

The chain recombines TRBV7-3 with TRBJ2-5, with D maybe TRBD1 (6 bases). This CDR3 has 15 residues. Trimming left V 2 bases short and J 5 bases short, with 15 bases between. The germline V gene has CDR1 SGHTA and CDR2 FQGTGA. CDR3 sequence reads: CASSLGGLRRETQYF. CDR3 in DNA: TGTGCCAGCAGCTTAGGGGGCCTCCGACGGGAGACCCAGTACTTC.

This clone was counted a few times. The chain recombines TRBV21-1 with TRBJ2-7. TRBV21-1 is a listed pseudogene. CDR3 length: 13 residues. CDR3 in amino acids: CASSSRGDYEQYF. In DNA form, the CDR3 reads TGTGCCAGCAGCAGTAGGGGGGATTACGAGCAGTACTTC.

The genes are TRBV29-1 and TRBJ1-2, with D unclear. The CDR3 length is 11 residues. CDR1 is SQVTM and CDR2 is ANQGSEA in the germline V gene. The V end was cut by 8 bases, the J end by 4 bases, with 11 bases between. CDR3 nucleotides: TGCAGCTTTAGGACGGGCTATGGCTACACCTTC. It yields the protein CSFRTGYGYTF.

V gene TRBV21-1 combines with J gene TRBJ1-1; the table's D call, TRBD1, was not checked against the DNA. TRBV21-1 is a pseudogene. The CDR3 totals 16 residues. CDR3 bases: TGTGCCAGCCGTCCGGGACAGGGCTTAATCAACACTGAAGCTTTCTTT. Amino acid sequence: CASRPGQGLINTEAFF.

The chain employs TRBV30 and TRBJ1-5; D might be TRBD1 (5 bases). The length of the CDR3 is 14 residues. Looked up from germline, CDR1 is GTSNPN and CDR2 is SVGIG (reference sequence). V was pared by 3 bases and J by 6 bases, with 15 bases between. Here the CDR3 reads CAWSSGGAAQPQHF. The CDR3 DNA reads TGTGCCTGGAGCTCGGGGGGTGCCGCTCAGCCCCAGCATTTT.